This T cell receptor (beta chain) appears in the sequencing data of a study of cytomegalovirus exposure and HLA in healthy donors (dated by TCRdb to 2015 to 2018). In the study overall: In an earlier analysis of 450 to 750 of the donors, less than 350 Gb of sequence data and 90 million to 130 million unique TCR beta sequences from about 179 million T cells were reported. Donor age, sex, ethnicity and CMV serostatus were compiled together with the repertoire data. An earlier analysis of around 640 of the donors used high-throughput TCR beta sequencing to judge whether each TCR beta V gene segment behaved as functional or pseudogenic. An early release that covered 500 to 800 HLA-typed donors contained approximately 290 gigabases of sequencing data and 70 million to 100 million unique TCR sequences. Every discovery cohort repertoire had been produced on one sequencing platform. Several DR-DQ haplotypes were treated as single units for association and clustering because of strong linkage in the cohort. The study used immunosequencing to profile the T cell repertoires of several hundred subjects and linked those repertoires to cytomegalovirus serostatus. Genome-wide SNP genotypes for about 60% of the roughly 700 donors were used in a later genetic analysis, which treated that subset as a discovery cohort. To study patterns of TCR occurrence, a later analysis re-analyzed previously published TCR beta repertoires from around 700 donors and added high-resolution HLA genotyping. HLA typing included class I and class II loci at four-digit resolution. The study aimed to test whether signatures of past pathogen exposure could be identified by cataloging public T cell receptors. The number of typed donors differed by locus: 629-630 for A, B, C, DRB1 and DQB1; roughly 510 for DQA1; roughly 600 for DPA1; and some 470 for DPB1. In addition to the first cohort of around 670 subjects, a separate validation cohort of approximately 120 different subjects was used. To predict cytomegalovirus infection status, the study combined high-throughput TCR immunosequencing, statistical association of individual TCRs with disease status, and machine learning. Among over 350 genotyped donors of the cohort, an average of approximately 240,000 unique TCR beta nucleotide sequences were sequenced per donor, 15% to 20% of them non-productive. Rather than drawing on any new phenotypic data, the later analysis identified candidate immune exposures from TCR beta sequences and the way those sequences occurred across donors. Of the roughly 420 genotyped donors, approximately 80% were placed in the genetic ancestry cluster associated with self-reported Caucasian donors. Findings and caveats that apply to the study as a whole: According to a later genetic analysis, donors in an Asian-associated ancestry cluster had fewer N-insertions in productive TCRs than the roughly 660-donor mean. Some IMGT-functional V segments, including TRBV6-2 and TRBV6-3, could not be told apart with the 87-base-pair reads, so those segments were excluded. Most TCR sequences were seen in very few donors, while some public TCRs were found in many individuals. Compared with equally common non-associated chains, HLA-associated TCR beta chains in a later analysis were more clonally expanded and had lower generation probabilities. This cohort had only TCR beta chains sequenced, and the lack of alpha or paired-chain data limited which features could be detected. The classifier was reported to diagnose cytomegalovirus status with high specificity and sensitivity in both the original cohort and the validation cohort. The study listed 150 to 200 TCR beta chains as associated with cytomegalovirus. When HLA alleles, especially DR and DQ, strongly co-occurred, TCR associations were difficult to assign to individual alleles. In a later analysis, the rate of TCR association differed among HLA loci, with DRB1 alleles having the most associated TCRs and HLA-C alleles having the fewest. The authors suggested that the approach could potentially be extended to other disease states and immunological phenotypes. A group of highly shared sequence variants was considered likely to be a technical artifact of the sequencing pipeline. According to a later analysis, most CMV-associated TCR beta chains appeared to be HLA-restricted, and the HLA associations seemed to be driven largely by CMV exposure. Three of the identified cytomegalovirus-associated TCR beta chains were confirmed in vitro to be specific for cytomegalovirus antigens. Immune exposure information for the cohort was limited to CMV serostatus. A further reported finding was that TCR beta sequences accurately predicted the HLA-A and HLA-B alleles for most subjects in the first cohort. About 15 rarely observed V segments, including chromosome 9 orphons, were excluded from the earlier analysis of several hundred of the donors because counts were too low. The presence/absence analyses assumed that sequencing depth was roughly uniform across donors, and that assumption may not be true. In a later analysis, several top co-occurrence clusters were reported to appear linked to parvovirus B19, influenza, CMV and Epstein-Barr virus. Because HLA typing was missing for some donors at each locus, association tests included only the typed subset. A later analysis associated 15,000 to 20,000 TCR beta sequences with specific HLA alleles at a false discovery rate of 0.05. Linkage disequilibrium might explain the correlated functional status among segregating V segments, but an unknown experimental factor could not be excluded. V-gene and J-gene trimming of TCR beta chains was associated with a missense DCLRE1C variant in a later genetic analysis, and the association was replicated in an independent cohort. In an earlier analysis of about 600 of the donors, most TCR beta V segments appeared in productive rearrangements about 87% or about 30% of the time, broadly matching IMGT annotations.

Trimming removed 0 bases from V and 2 bases from J, leaving 8 bases between the germline ends. The germline V gene sets CDR1 to LGHNA and CDR2 to YNFKEQ. Including the terminal cysteine and phenylalanine, the CDR3 comprises 14 residues. The read is trimmed to its CDR3 DNA, 42 bases read in frame from base 1. The cohort consisted of 666 healthy bone marrow donors. At the time of sampling, all cohort members were nominally healthy, though unrecorded immune exposures were likely present. The donor was CMV seropositive and was included in the group of some 290 seropositive cohort members. Every donor gave a peripheral blood sample, and the peripheral blood mononuclear cells from that sample were used for TCR beta sequencing. Genomic DNA was extracted from the blood cell samples with the Qiagen DNeasy Blood Extraction Kit. The receptor library was made with the immunoSEQ multiplex PCR assay. For the multiplex PCR, a mixture combining 60 forward primers for TCR Vbeta segments and 13 reverse primers for TCR Jbeta segments was used. The CDR3 region of rearranged TCR beta genes was amplified from genomic DNA by a multiplex PCR assay. Amplified TCR beta libraries were sequenced as 87-base-pair reads on the Illumina HiSeq System. Per the source publication's procedure: Across the 600 to 700 repertoires, a later analysis counted 78 million or so unique TCR beta chains, approximately 10 million of which were shared by at least two donors. Raw reads were error-corrected and collapsed into unique sequences by a nearest-neighbor algorithm in which closely related sequences were merged to remove PCR and sequencing errors. To assign V, D and J gene segments, CDR3 sequences were aligned to IMGT reference sequences. For a sequence to be retained, a match of at least six nucleotides was required to both a V gene segment and a J gene segment. Rearrangements were classified as productive when the CDR3 lacked stop codons and remained in frame with V and J, and all other rearrangements were classified as non-productive. CDR3 was defined according to IMGT convention as the region running from the second conserved V-encoded cysteine to the conserved J-encoded phenylalanine. In an earlier analysis of around 570 of the donors, sequences lacking an unambiguous match to a single V gene segment were excluded. In an earlier analysis of several hundred of the donors, V segments were called functional above 56.7% productive rearrangements and were called segregating when the between-donor standard deviation exceeded 5%. A statistical classification framework was built to diagnose cytomegalovirus status from the catalog of TCR beta chain sequences. In a later analysis, TCR nucleotide sequences were compared against IMGT/GENE-DB human TR gene sequences so that V and J genes could be assigned. A later analysis assigned CDR3 sequences and most-parsimonious VDJ recombination scenarios with the TCRdist pipeline. In a later analysis, each TCR beta chain was defined by its CDR3 amino acid sequence together with its V-gene family, and reads lacking a unique V-gene family were excluded. To address suspected cross-contamination and a sequencing artifact, a later analysis removed roughly 640 highly shared, low-generation-probability nucleotide sequences. In a later analysis, a clonal expansion index for each public chain was calculated from normalized within-repertoire ranks of inferred template counts. A later analysis computed generation probabilities with a VDJ recombination model fitted to out-of-frame rearrangements, and checked the results against IGoR. In a later analysis, hypergeometric tests were used to score TCR-TCR, TCR-HLA and TCR-CMV co-occurrence, with a repertoire-size bias correction applied to TCR pairs. In a later analysis, false discovery rates were estimated by permuting HLA or CMV assignments 20 times. In a later analysis, co-occurring TCRs were grouped using DBSCAN, with TCRdist sequence similarity added in when clustering inside HLA-allele-positive subsets. Repertoires with fewer than 30,000 or more than 120,000 public chains, plus five repertoires with anomalous nucleotide sharing, were excluded from co-occurrence clustering. Held by TCRdb, this immuneACCESS table contains in-frame sequences only and omits some clones. Under half of the omission traces to an unresolved V gene where checked; the cause of the rest is unknown. D and trimming were read from the DNA, whereas the V and J calls and clone size are those reported in that table. The sample contains 100,000 to 150,000 clones, 75% of them found a single time. The ten most abundant clones make up roughly 3% of the sample.

Note on this clone: Its target antigen remains unknown. Base-call qualities are not available, and no considerably larger clone is one nucleotide away.

The rearranged segments are TRBV4-2 and TRBJ2-7; a tentative D match to TRBD2 spans 5 bases. The sequencing input was PBMCs. The receptor was isolated from a woman aged 40 to 50 in good health and CMV-seropositive. The DNA sequence is TGTGCCAGCAGCCAAGAATTGAGGGCCTACGAGCAGTACTTC. This is translated as CASSQELRAYEQYF.